Following are 4 T cell receptor beta chains from one sample sequenced in a study of radiation and T cells in renal cell carcinoma. Repertoires were generated with immunoSEQ multiplex PCR, while TCRdb's copy carries only in-frame clones and drops some. The table shows about 49,000 clones, with 83% occurring only once. Time point noted: baseline pretreatment blood. As to treatment: 15 Gy SBRT to primary tumor, nephrectomy 4 weeks later. Source: blood, taken from a patient whose treatment included radiotherapy and nephrectomy. Every receptor here comes from a woman in her 70s with renal cell carcinoma.

The chain links TRBV2 to TRBJ2-3, with D perhaps given as TRBD1 or TRBD2 (5 bases each). Trimming removed 4 bases from V and 5 bases from J, with 16 bases in between. In germline, CDR1 is SNHLY, CDR2 FYNNEI. The CDR3 totals 15 residues. This CDR3 is CASSGGLGAGDTQYF. In DNA form, the CDR3 reads TGTGCCAGCAGTGGCGGGCTTGGGGCTGGAGATACGCAGTATTTT.

This chain links TRBV5-1 with TRBJ2-7; D ambiguous. V lost 3 bases and J 2 bases, leaving 12 bases between the germline ends. This CDR3 comprises 14 residues. Germline V lookup: CDR1 SGHRS, CDR2 YFSETQ. The CDR3 coding sequence is TGCGCCAGCAGCTACGAGGTACCAGCCTACGAGCAGTACTTC. It specifies CASSYEVPAYEQYF.

This clone was seen once. The chain carries TRBV7-8 and TRBJ2-5; D ambiguous. Germline loops: CDR1 SGHVS, CDR2 FQNEAQ. The germline V and J ends were trimmed by 4 bases and 4 bases, with 13 bases remaining between them. The CDR3 sequence is 14 residues long. CDR3 in amino acids: CASSSAGTTETQYF. In nucleotides, the CDR3 is TGTGCCAGCAGCTCTGCCGGCACTACAGAGACCCAGTACTTC.

The chain uses TRBV19 and TRBJ2-3; 11 bases align to TRBD2. V shed 5 bases, J shed 6 bases, and the junction held 10 bases outside the gene matches. Germline CDR1 LNHDA, CDR2 SQIVND (reference sequence). This CDR3 region has 16 residues. As DNA, the CDR3 is TGTGCCAGTAGTGTACTAGCGGGGGCATCCTGGGATACGCAGTATTTT. It is translated as CASSVLAGASWDTQYF.